Listed here are 21 T cell receptor beta chains from one sample, sequenced in a study of T cell responses to AZD1222 COVID-19 vaccine. Method: immunoSEQ multiplex PCR; TCRdb's copy keeps in-frame clones and lacks some. Of tens of thousands of clones listed, over 80% are singletons. This sample comprised peripheral blood, obtained on day 0 of AZD1222 vaccination. These receptors all come from an adult in good health.

This sequence joins TRBV23-1 and TRBJ1-5; D not resolved. TRBV23-1 is noted as an ORF with a role that remains uncertain. V was pared by 3 bases and J by 6 bases, with 9 bases between. The CDR3 runs 13 residues. In DNA form, the CDR3 reads TGCGCCAGCAGTCAGTGTAGGTTTCAGCCCCAGCATTTT. Protein: CASSQCRFQPQHF.

The chain employs TRBV18 and TRBJ1-1; no clear D. Germline loops: CDR1 KGHSH, CDR2 LQKENI. V lost 6 bases to trimming and J lost 6 bases, with 11 bases between them. The CDR3 length is 12 residues. The CDR3 DNA reads TGTGCCAGCTCCCCGGGAATCGCTGAAGCTTTCTTT. It translates to CASSPGIAEAFF.

This chain joins TRBV3-1 (or the pseudogene TRBV3-2) and TRBJ1-3; D remains ambiguous. Germline assignment: CDR1 LGHDT and CDR2 YNNKEL (reference sequence). CDR3 length: 14 residues. V was cut by 3 bases and J by 0 bases, with 6 bases left in between. The CDR3 nucleotides are TGTGCCAGCAGCCACAGGAGCTCTGGAAACACCATATATTTT. Amino acid sequence: CASSHRSSGNTIYF.

The V gene is TRBV20-1, the J gene TRBJ1-5; D not certain. Trimming removed 3 bases from V and 2 bases from J, with 11 bases in between. This CDR3 is 14 amino acids long. Germline assignment: CDR1 DFQATT and CDR2 SNEGSKA (reference sequence). The DNA for the CDR3 is TGCAGTGCTAGTACGGAAAGGGGCAATCAGCCCCAGCATTTT. Protein: CSASTERGNQPQHF.

The chain carries TRBV29-1 and TRBJ2-3; 8 bases fit TRBD2. In germline, CDR1 is SQVTM, CDR2 ANQGSEA. The CDR3 consists of 15 residues. V lost 1 base and J lost 0; bases outside the gene matches: 3. CDR3 sequence (DNA): TGCAGCGTTGAAGGTTCTAGCGGGAGCACAGATACGCAGTATTTT. The encoded protein is CSVEGSSGSTDTQYF.

The gene calls are TRBV29-1 and TRBJ1-1; D not certain. The germline V gene encodes CDR1 SQVTM and CDR2 ANQGSEA. V lost 7 bases and J 1 base, leaving 4 bases between the germline ends. The CDR3 totals 10 residues. In nucleotides, the CDR3 is TGCAGCGGCAGGAACACTGAAGCTTTCTTT. It yields the protein CSGRNTEAFF.

The gene calls are TRBV7-2 and TRBJ1-2; TRBD1 might be the D (6 bases). V shed 2 bases and J shed 3 bases, with 7 bases lying between them. Germline lookup yields CDR1 SGHTA and CDR2 FQGNSA. CDR3 length: 13 residues. CDR3: CASSLSGDYGYTF. Here the CDR3 DNA reads TGTGCCAGCAGCTTATCAGGGGACTATGGCTACACCTTC.

V and J are TRBV2 and TRBJ1-4; D may be TRBD1 (5 bases). Germline CDR1 reads SNHLY; CDR2 reads FYNNEI. Trimming pared 3 bases from V and 2 bases from J, leaving 7 bases between. The CDR3 totals 14 residues. This CDR3 reads CASSEWDTNEKLFF. In DNA, the CDR3 is TGTGCCAGCAGTGAGTGGGACACTAATGAAAAACTGTTTTTT.

V and J are TRBV19 and TRBJ2-5; 9 bases are a match to TRBD1. The CDR3 is made up of 13 amino acids. V was clipped by 11 bases and J by 7 bases; unmatched bases: 11. The germline CDR1 and CDR2 sequences are LNHDA and SQIVND (reference sequence). The CDR3 nucleotides read TGTGCCGCTTCAAGGGACAGGGCAGCGACCCAGTACTTC. Its translation is CAASRDRAATQYF.

The V and J genes are TRBV30 and TRBJ1-2, with a tentative D call TRBD1 (5 bases). Trimming removed 0 bases from V and 4 bases from J, with 9 bases in between. The CDR3 extends over 13 amino acids. Germline assignment: CDR1 GTSNPN and CDR2 SVGIG (reference sequence). CDR3 DNA sequence: TGTGCCTGGAGTGTTTGGGGCGGCTATGGCTACACCTTC. It specifies CAWSVWGGYGYTF.

The chain is built from TRBV7-9 and TRBJ2-5; maybe TRBD1 (5 bases). With 2 bases removed from V and 5 bases from J, the gap between germline ends came to 15 bases. The CDR3 sequence is 15 residues long. Germline CDR1 reads SEHNR; CDR2 reads FQNEAQ (reference sequence). CDR3 sequence: CASSLLLGRLETQYF. DNA for the CDR3: TGTGCCAGCAGCTTATTACTGGGGCGTTTGGAGACCCAGTACTTC.

This clone was seen a single time. This chain uses TRBV6-6 with TRBJ2-1; 11 positions agree with TRBD2. CDR3 length equals 19 residues. V lost 6 bases and J lost 0; bases outside the gene matches: 13. CDR1 is MNHNY, CDR2 SVGAGI, per germline (reference sequence). The CDR3 reads CASSSAGLAVMGSYNEQFF. CDR3 nucleotide sequence: TGTGCCAGCAGCTCCGCGGGACTAGCGGTTATGGGCTCCTACAATGAGCAGTTCTTC.

The chain is built from TRBV6-2 or TRBV6-3 and TRBJ1-5, with no clear D. V was shortened by 0 bases and J by 5 bases, with 17 bases between the two germline ends. CDR3 size: 17 residues. CDR1 is MNHEY, CDR2 SVGEGT, per germline. Written as DNA, the CDR3 is TGTGCCAGCAGTTACTCGTTGTGGGGTCGATCCGATCAGCCCCAGCATTTT. Encoded protein: CASSYSLWGRSDQPQHF.

This chain uses TRBV6-1 with TRBJ1-3; D not resolved. Germline V CDR1 and CDR2: MNHNS, SASEGT. The CDR3 is 14 residues long. The V end lost 3 bases, the J end lost 4 bases, and 10 bases lay between the germline ends. The CDR3 reads CASSEVVSGNTIYF. Here the CDR3 DNA reads TGTGCCAGCAGTGAGGTGGTCTCGGGAAACACCATATATTTT.

The rearrangement joins TRBV6-5 to TRBJ2-7, with a tentative D call TRBD1 (5 bases). CDR1 is MNHEY and CDR2 is SVGAGI in the germline V gene. The CDR3 runs 14 residues. The V gene lost 6 bases and the J gene lost 3 bases, with 15 bases spanning the gap. The CDR3 sequence: CASSLRQIGYEQYF. The DNA of the CDR3 is TGTGCCAGCAGCTTACGACAGATTGGCTACGAGCAGTACTTC.

This clone was picked up a small number of times. The chain carries TRBV5-5 and TRBJ1-2; no firm D call. The CDR3 is 15 amino acids. Trimming cost V 0 bases and J 0 bases, with 9 bases left between them. The V gene's germline CDR1 is SGHKS and CDR2 YYEKEE (reference sequence). The CDR3 sequence: CASSLAGQSNYGYTF. The CDR3 bases are TGTGCCAGCAGCTTGGCCGGGCAGTCTAACTATGGCTACACCTTC.

The chain recombines TRBV19 with TRBJ1-6; D ambiguous. Trimming removed 1 base at V and 7 bases at J, with 11 bases between. There are 15 residues in the CDR3. Looked up from germline, CDR1 is LNHDA and CDR2 is SQIVND (reference sequence). DNA for the CDR3: TGTGCCAGTAGTATAGGGGCAGGAGGAAATTCACCCCTCCACTTT. Amino acid sequence: CASSIGAGGNSPLHF. Full variable domain (remainder filled in from reference TRBV19 and TRBJ1-6): DGGITQSPKYLFRKEGQNVTLSCEQNLNHDAMYWYRQDPGQGLRLIYYSQIVNDFQKGDIAEGYSVSREKKESFPLTVTSAQKNPTAFYLCASSIGAGGNSPLHFGNGTRLTVT.

The chain carries TRBV25-1 and TRBJ1-3; 7 bases agree with TRBD1. Germline CDR1 and CDR2: MGHDK and SYGVNS. V gave up 5 bases and J gave up 4 bases; unmatched junction bases: 11. CDR3 length: 16 amino acids. CDR3 amino acids: CASSYKDREYGNTIYF. The CDR3 DNA is TGTGCCAGCAGTTACAAAGACAGGGAATACGGAAACACCATATATTTT.

The chain carries TRBV3-1 (or the pseudogene TRBV3-2) and TRBJ1-4; D is unclear. Germline CDR1 is LGHDT and CDR2 is YNNKEL (reference sequence). The CDR3 totals 13 residues. Trimming removed 2 bases from V and 5 bases from J, with 6 bases in between. This chain's CDR3 is CASSQLWNEKLFF. CDR3 DNA: TGTGCCAGCAGCCAACTGTGGAATGAAAAACTGTTTTTT.

The CDR3 DNA reads as TGCGCCAGCAGCCATAAGGGGGGCACTGAAGCTTTCTTT. Protein: CASSHKGGTEAFF. This sequence joins TRBV4-3 and TRBJ1-1; the D gene is possibly TRBD1 (6 bases). Trimming took off 3 bases at V and 4 bases at J, with 9 bases between the two ends. In germline, CDR1 is LGHNA, CDR2 YSLEER. This CDR3 has 13 amino acids.

The chain links TRBV3-1 (or the pseudogene TRBV3-2) to TRBJ2-1, with 14 bases fitting TRBD2. Germline values: CDR1 LGHDT, CDR2 YNNKEL (reference sequence). CDR3 length: 18 residues. Trimming cost V 0 bases and J 2 bases; bases outside gene matches: 3. This CDR3 reads CASSQDRLAGGTYNEQFF. The CDR3 nucleotides are TGTGCCAGCAGCCAAGACAGACTAGCGGGGGGGACCTACAATGAGCAGTTCTTC.